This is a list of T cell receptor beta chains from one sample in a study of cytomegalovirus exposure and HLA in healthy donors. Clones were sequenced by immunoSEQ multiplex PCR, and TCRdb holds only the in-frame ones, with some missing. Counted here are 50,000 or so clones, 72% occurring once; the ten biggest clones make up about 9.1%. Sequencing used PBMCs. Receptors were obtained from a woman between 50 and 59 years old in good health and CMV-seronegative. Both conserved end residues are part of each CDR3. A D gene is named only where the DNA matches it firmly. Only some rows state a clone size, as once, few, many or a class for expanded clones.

TGTGCCAGCAGACCGGGTCCGACAGGGAACAATGAGCAGTTCTTC | CASRPGPTGNNEQFF | TRBV6-1 | TRBD1 | NA | TRBJ2-1
TGTGCCAGCAGTTACGGATGGGGAGAGATGAACACTGAAGCTTTCTTT | CASSYGWGEMNTEAFF | TRBV6-5 | NA | NA | TRBJ1-1
TGTGCCAGCAGCTTGACTCAGGGCGCCGGGGAGCTGTTTTTT | CASSLTQGAGELFF | TRBV7-3 | NA | few | TRBJ2-2
TGTGCCGGATCGACAGGGCTCAACACTGAAGCTTTCTTT | CAGSTGLNTEAFF | TRBV30 | TRBD1 | NA | TRBJ1-1
TGCAGTTCTTGCAAGACAGACCAAGAGACCCAGTACTTC | CSSCKTDQETQYF | TRBV29-1 | NA | NA | TRBJ2-5
TGTGCCAGCAGCAAATCATCAGCCAGGGCCGACACTGAAGCTTTCTTT | CASSKSSARADTEAFF | TRBV21-1 | NA | few | TRBJ1-1
TGTGCCAGCAGCTTTAACAGCTACGAGCAGTACTTC | CASSFNSYEQYF | TRBV11-2 | NA | NA | TRBJ2-7
TGTGCCAGCAGTCAACAGCCGGGACAGGTTTCGATAAGGTCACCCCTCCACTTT | CASSQQPGQVSIRSPLHF | TRBV7-2 | TRBD1 | NA | TRBJ1-6
TGTGCCAGCAGTACTAGCGGAGGGGGCACCGGGGAGCTGTTTTTT | CASSTSGGGTGELFF | TRBV6-6 | TRBD2 | few | TRBJ2-2
TGCGCCAGCAGCTTGGACAGGGGGCGAGCTGAAGCTTTCTTT | CASSLDRGRAEAFF | TRBV5-1 | TRBD1 | few | TRBJ1-1
TGTGCCAGCAGTCAAGGCCCCCAATGGGCGCCCCAGCATTTT | CASSQGPQWAPQHF | TRBV6-5 | NA | NA | TRBJ1-5
TGTGCCAGCAGCCAAGGGACTAGCGAGTACGAGCAGTACTTC | CASSQGTSEYEQYF | TRBV4-2 | TRBD2 | NA | TRBJ2-7